Following are 9 T cell receptor beta chains from one sample sequenced in a study of blood T cells in healthy people across ages. Together with a sample-barcoded 5' primer, a J-beta primer mix was included in a second PCR lasting roughly 6 to 12 cycles. TCRdb ran MiXCR on the 5' RACE reads and lists one entry per CDR3 protein. The table shows about 1.7 million distinct CDR3 sequences, with about 28% occurring only once. The sequenced material came from blood. The origin of the receptors is a woman aged 25 to 39 in good health.

The chain links TRBV24-1 to TRBJ2-1; D uncertain. V lost 6 bases and J lost 5, with 10 bases in between. The CDR3 loop spans 13 amino acids. The V gene's germline CDR1 is KGHDR and CDR2 SFDVKD. The CDR3 loop reads CATSRVNDNEQFF. As DNA, the CDR3 is TGTGCCACCAGTCGGGTTAACGACAATGAGCAGTTCTTC.

This clonotype was detected ten times or more. This chain joins TRBV10-3 and TRBJ2-3; D perhaps matches TRBD2 (6 bases). The germline gives CDR1 ENHRY, CDR2 SYGVKD. This CDR3 has 16 residues. Trimming cost V 4 bases and J 1 base, with 15 bases left between them. The chain's CDR3 is CAISAPIPGGTDTQYF. As DNA, the CDR3 is TGTGCCATCAGTGCACCTATTCCGGGGGGCACAGATACGCAGTATTTT.

V gene TRBV11-2 combines with J gene TRBJ2-4; D perhaps matches TRBD2 (5 bases). The length of the CDR3 is 17 residues. Germline CDR1 reads SGHAT; CDR2 reads FQNNGV. With 5 bases removed from V and 13 bases from J, the gap between germline ends came to 30 bases. DNA for the CDR3: TGTGCCAGCAGCGCCGGGATCGCGGGCGGGTTCTCCTACGGGCAGTACTTC. It codes for CASSAGIAGGFSYGQYF.

This clonotype was counted between two and nine times. V and J are TRBV15 and TRBJ2-7; D remains ambiguous. This CDR3 has 13 residues. The V end was cut by 4 bases, the J end by 0 bases, with 7 bases between. Germline CDR1 LNHNV, CDR2 YYDKDF (reference sequence). CDR3 coding DNA: TGTGCCACCAGCAAGCCTAGCTCCTACGAGCAGTACTTC. Protein product: CATSKPSSYEQYF.

The CDR3 sequence: CSASDGGTDTQYF. The CDR3 nucleotides are TGCAGTGCTAGCGACGGGGGCACAGATACGCAGTATTTT. The chain employs TRBV20-1 and TRBJ2-3; D possibly corresponds to TRBD2 (5 bases). CDR1 DFQATT and CDR2 SNEGSKA come from the germline V gene (reference sequence). V was cut by 3 bases and J by 1 base, with 8 bases left in between. The CDR3 has 13 residues.

This clonotype was detected only a few times. CDR3 in DNA: TGTGCCAGCAGCTACCTAGCGGGGGTGAGCTCCTACAATGAGCAGTTCTTC. Amino acids: CASSYLAGVSSYNEQFF. The chain joins TRBV7-2 to TRBJ2-1; 10 nucleotides agree with TRBD2. Germline CDR1 is SGHTA and CDR2 is FQGNSA. J was trimmed by 0 bases and V by 4 bases; bases with no gene match: 6. The CDR3 is 17 amino acids. Full variable domain (outside the CDR3, taken from reference TRBV7-2 and TRBJ2-1): GAGVSQSPSNKVTEKGKDVELRCDPISGHTALYWYRQSLGQGLEFLIYFQGNSAPDKSGLPSDRFSAERTGGSVSTLTIQRTQQEDSAVYLCASSYLAGVSSYNEQFFGPGTRLTVL.

This clonotype was picked up many times. The V gene is TRBV7-2, the J gene TRBJ2-4, with D perhaps TRBD1 or TRBD2 (7 bases each). V shed 5 bases and J shed 0 bases, with 11 bases lying between them. The length of the CDR3 is 15 residues. Germline assignment: CDR1 SGHTA and CDR2 FQGNSA. The chain's CDR3 is CASSPGGVAKNIQYF. CDR3 DNA sequence: TGTGCCAGCAGCCCAGGGGGGGTAGCCAAAAACATTCAGTACTTC.

In its sample, this clonotype was seen once. This chain uses TRBV20-1 with TRBJ1-2; 8 nucleotides align to TRBD1. The CDR3 has 13 amino acids. V was clipped by 2 bases and J by 8 bases; unmatched bases: 7. Germline V gene lookup returns CDR1 DFQATT and CDR2 SNEGSKA (reference sequence). The CDR3 loop reads CSARMGQVLGYTF. CDR3 coding DNA: TGCAGTGCTAGAATGGGACAGGTCTTAGGCTACACCTTC.

On this clonotype: Being one base from a much bigger clone, this may be a read error. The chain combines TRBV24-1 with TRBJ1-2; D remains unclear. This CDR3 region has 14 residues. Trimming shortened V by 5 bases and J by 5 bases, and 14 bases separated the two germline ends. Germline assignment: CDR1 KGHDR and CDR2 SFDVKD. In DNA, the CDR3 is TGTGCCACCAGTGGTTCATTTGGCACATATGGCTACACCTTC. Protein: CATSGSFGTYGYTF.